Reported below is one T cell receptor beta chain. As yet, its antigen is unknown. These data originate in a study of a mutant IDH1 vaccine in newly diagnosed glioma. Overall study: Vaccinations were initiated 4-6 weeks following radiotherapy alone, or were given together with temozolomide cycles. Treated patients, averaging roughly 44 years, were around 62% male and about 40% female. The earlier regimen, radiotherapy, temozolomide, or both, was most often both.

Time point specified: week 35, safety follow-up. Topical imiquimod accompanied each vaccine dose, which consisted of 300 ug of mutant IDH1 20-mer peptide. Generated by immunoSEQ multiplex PCR, the TCRdb table keeps only in-frame clones and is missing some. The table includes tens of thousands of clones, roughly 79% detected once. Per germline, CDR1 SEHNR and CDR2 FQNEAQ (reference sequence). V shed 2 bases, J shed 2 bases, and the junction held 4 bases outside the gene matches. This CDR3 has 16 amino acids. The specimen was PBMCs, collected from a glioma patient whose treatment included an IDH1 peptide vaccine. This sequence originates from a woman in her forties with glioma. Some clones in this sample may be carry-over from other donors' samples. V gene TRBV7-9 combines with J gene TRBJ2-5; 11 bases agree with TRBD2. CDR3 loop: CASSLLTSGAQETQYF. As DNA, the CDR3 is TGTGCCAGCAGCTTACTGACTAGCGGGGCACAAGAGACCCAGTACTTC. Full variable domain (missing parts from reference TRBV7-9 and TRBJ2-5): DTGVSQNPRHKITKRGQNVTFRCDPISEHNRLYWYRQTLGQGPEFLTYFQNEAQLEKSRLLSDRFSAERPKGSFSTLEIQRTEQGDSAMYLCASSLLTSGAQETQYFGPGTRLLVL.